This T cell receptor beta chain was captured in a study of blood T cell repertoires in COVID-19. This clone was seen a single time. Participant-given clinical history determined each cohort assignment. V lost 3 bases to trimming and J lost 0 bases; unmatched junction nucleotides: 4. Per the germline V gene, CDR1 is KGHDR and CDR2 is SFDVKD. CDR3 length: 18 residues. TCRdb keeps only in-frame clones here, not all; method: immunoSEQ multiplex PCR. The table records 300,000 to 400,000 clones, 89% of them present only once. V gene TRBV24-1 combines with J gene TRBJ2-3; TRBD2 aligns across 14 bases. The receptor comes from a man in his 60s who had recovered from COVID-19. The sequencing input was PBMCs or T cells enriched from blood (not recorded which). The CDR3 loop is CATSDRTSGGFSTDTQYF. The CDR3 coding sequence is TGTGCCACCAGTGATCGGACTAGCGGGGGGTTTAGCACAGATACGCAGTATTTT.